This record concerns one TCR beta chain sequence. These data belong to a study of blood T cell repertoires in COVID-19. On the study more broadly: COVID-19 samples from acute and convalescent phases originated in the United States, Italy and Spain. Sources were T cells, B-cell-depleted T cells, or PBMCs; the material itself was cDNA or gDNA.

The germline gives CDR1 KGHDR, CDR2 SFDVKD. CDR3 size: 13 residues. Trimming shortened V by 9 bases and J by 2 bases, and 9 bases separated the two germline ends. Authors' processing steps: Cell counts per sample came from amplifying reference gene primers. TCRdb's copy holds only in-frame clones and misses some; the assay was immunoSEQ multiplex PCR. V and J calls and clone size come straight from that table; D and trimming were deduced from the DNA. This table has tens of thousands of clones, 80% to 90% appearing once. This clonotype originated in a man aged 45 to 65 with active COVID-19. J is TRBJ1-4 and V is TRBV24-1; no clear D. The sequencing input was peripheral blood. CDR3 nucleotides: TGTGCCACCTCGAGAGGGACTAATGAAAAACTGTTTTTT. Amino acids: CATSRGTNEKLFF.